This note documents a single TCR beta chain sequence. Generated by immunoSEQ multiplex PCR, the TCRdb table keeps only in-frame clones and is missing some. The repertoire holds hundreds of thousands of clones, approximately 90% seen once, with less than 2.5% in the top ten. The sample comes from a study of blood T cell repertoires in COVID-19. Per germline, CDR1 MDHEN and CDR2 SYDVKM. The junction had 4 bases not matched to a gene; V was cut back by 6 bases and J by 3 bases. CDR3 length: 13 amino acids. Across fewer than 25 US areas, participants ranged in age from roughly 18 to 95 years. Sequences were obtained from PBMCs or T cells enriched from blood (not recorded which). The clonotype originates from a woman between 18 and 30 years old who had recovered from COVID-19. This chain uses TRBV28 with TRBJ2-5; TRBD1 matches 7 bases. CDR3 amino acids: CASSPGTEETQYF. CDR3 sequence (DNA): TGTGCCAGCAGCCCCGGGACAGAAGAGACCCAGTACTTC.